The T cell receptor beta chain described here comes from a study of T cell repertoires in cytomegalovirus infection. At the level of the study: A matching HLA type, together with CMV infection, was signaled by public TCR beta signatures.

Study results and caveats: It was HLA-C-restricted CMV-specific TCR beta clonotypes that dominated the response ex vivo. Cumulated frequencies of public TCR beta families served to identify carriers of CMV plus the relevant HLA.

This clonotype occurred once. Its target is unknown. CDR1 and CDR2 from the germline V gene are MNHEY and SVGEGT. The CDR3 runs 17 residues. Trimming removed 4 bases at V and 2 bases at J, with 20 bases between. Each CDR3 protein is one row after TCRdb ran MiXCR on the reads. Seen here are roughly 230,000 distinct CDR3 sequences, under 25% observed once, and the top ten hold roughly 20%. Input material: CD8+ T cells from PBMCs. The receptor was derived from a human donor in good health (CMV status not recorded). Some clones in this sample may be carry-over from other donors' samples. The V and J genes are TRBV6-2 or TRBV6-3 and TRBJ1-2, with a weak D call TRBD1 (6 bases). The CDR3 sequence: CASSSIPSWTDNYGYTF. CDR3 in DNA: TGTGCCAGCAGTTCTATACCCTCCTGGACAGACAACTATGGCTACACCTTC.